This TCR beta chain was sequenced in a study of cytomegalovirus exposure and HLA in healthy donors. These donors were members of the approximately 120-subject validation cohort, a group separate from the approximately 680-subject first cohort. From germline, CDR1 is MNHNS and CDR2 SASEGT. Trimming shortened V by 1 base and J by 6 bases, and 6 bases separated the two germline ends. CDR3 length: 13 amino acids. The assay was immunoSEQ multiplex PCR, and TCRdb's table has in-frame clones only and misses some. Seen here are roughly 300,000 clones, roughly 85% observed once, and the top ten hold around 0.8%.

The receptor was derived from a woman between 18 and 30 years old in good health and CMV-seronegative. What was sequenced was PBMCs. J is TRBJ2-2 and V is TRBV6-1; D gene uncertain. The CDR3 DNA sequence: TGTGCCAGCAGTGAAGGCGAGGCCGGGGAGCTGTTTTTT. Translating it yields CASSEGEAGELFF.